The 8 T cell receptor beta chains listed next were all sequenced from one sample in a study of vaccination and CD4 T cells after COVID-19. These receptors have no known antigen. Indicated treatment: roughly 11-day PBMC culture with coronavirus spike peptide pools or control peptides (ViraFEST assay). Sequencing of DNA taken from cultured CD4+ T cells relied on the Oncomine TCR Beta short-read assay. Using its own MiXCR run on the PCR reads, TCRdb lists one record per CDR3 protein. The sample carries some 19,000 distinct CDR3 sequences, under 45% recorded once. The sequenced material came from cultured CD4+ T cells from blood. The source is a human donor with COVID-19.

This clonotype has just a few counts. The genes are TRBV19 and TRBJ1-2; a possible D gene is TRBD1 (5 bases). V shed 9 bases and J shed 2 bases, with 13 bases lying between them. Germline CDR1 is LNHDA and CDR2 is SQIVND (reference sequence). The CDR3 length is 13 residues. DNA for the CDR3: TGTGCCAGCGTCGGCAGGGCGAACTATGGCTACACCTTC. It is translated as CASVGRANYGYTF.

J is TRBJ1-4 and V is TRBV6-5; 10 bases fit TRBD1. This CDR3 has 16 residues. V shed 2 bases, J shed 10 bases, and the junction held 10 bases outside the gene matches. From germline, CDR1 is MNHEY and CDR2 SVGAGI. CDR3 sequence: CASSYADRGHRVKLFF. For the CDR3, the DNA is TGTGCCAGCAGTTACGCAGACAGGGGGCATCGCGTAAAACTGTTTTTT.

The rearrangement uses TRBV27 and TRBJ2-3, with TRBD1 identical over 10 bases. J lost 2 bases, V lost 5 bases, and 4 bases had no gene match. CDR1 is MNHEY, CDR2 SMNVEV, per germline (reference sequence). The CDR3 has 15 amino acids. The DNA for the CDR3 is TGTGCCAGCAGTCGGACAGGGGGATACACAGATACGCAGTATTTT. Translated: CASSRTGGYTDTQYF.

The chain has TRBV19 and TRBJ1-5, with D perhaps matching TRBD1 (5 bases). This CDR3 region has 14 residues. Germline assignment: CDR1 LNHDA and CDR2 SQIVND (reference sequence). V lost 5 bases, J lost 3 bases, and 11 bases lay in between. In DNA form, the CDR3 reads TGTGCCAGTAGTGGGGGGATTCCCAATCAGCCCCAGCATTTT. It yields the protein CASSGGIPNQPQHF.

This chain links TRBV21-1 with TRBJ2-7. TRBV21-1 is assigned pseudogene status. This CDR3 spans 15 amino acids. In nucleotides, the CDR3 is TGTGCCAGCAGCAAAGCGCTCGGCGGCGCCTACGAGCAGTACTTC. Its translation: CASSKALGGAYEQYF.

This chain uses TRBV6-1 with TRBJ1-2; D perhaps matches TRBD1 (5 bases). The CDR3 length is 12 residues. The ends were cut back, 8 bases at V and 4 bases at J, with 11 bases in the middle. Germline V gene sequence: CDR1 MNHNS, CDR2 SASEGT. CDR3 bases: TGTGCCAGCGGGACGATGGGCTATGGCTACACCTTC. It encodes CASGTMGYGYTF.

The V call is TRBV5-5, the J call TRBJ2-3, with 9 bases identical to TRBD1. The junction had 6 bases not matched to a gene; V was cut back by 3 bases and J by 4 bases. The CDR3 consists of 15 residues. CDR1 is SGHKS, CDR2 YYEKEE, per germline (reference sequence). The CDR3 bases are TGTGCCAGCAGCTCGACGGGACAGGGCTCAGATACGCAGTATTTT. It translates to CASSSTGQGSDTQYF. The full variable domain, its missing parts supplied by reference TRBV5-5 and TRBJ2-3, is DAGVTQSPTHLIKTRGQQVTLRCSPISGHKSVSWYQQVLGQGPQFIFQYYEKEERGRGNFPDRFSARQFPNYSSELNVNALLLGDSALYLCASSSTGQGSDTQYFGPGTRLTVL.

This clonotype has more than one count but fewer than ten. This sequence joins TRBV6-5 and TRBJ2-5; D is possibly TRBD1 (6 bases). The germline CDR1 and CDR2 sequences are MNHEY and SVGAGI. V was shortened by 2 bases and J by 4 bases, with 11 bases between the two germline ends. The CDR3 consists of 14 residues. The CDR3 region is CASSYDRIGETQYF. CDR3 coding DNA: TGTGCCAGCAGTTACGACAGGATAGGAGAGACCCAGTACTTC.